This T cell receptor beta chain was sequenced for a study of OX40 agonist ivuxolimab in advanced cancers. This CDR3 region has 11 residues. V was pared by 8 bases and J by 5 bases, with 10 bases between. In germline, CDR1 is LNHDA, CDR2 SQIVND (reference sequence). Using immunoSEQ multiplex PCR, the repertoire was profiled, and TCRdb retains in-frame clones only, with some absent. In the table there are tens of thousands of clones, 88% of which are singletons. The specimen comprised CD4+ or CD8+ T cells sorted from blood, sampled in a trial of the OX40 agonist ivuxolimab. The genes are TRBV19 and TRBJ2-7; D is perhaps TRBD1 (6 bases). This TCR came from an adult with an advanced solid tumor such as melanoma, head and neck, liver or kidney cancer. CDR3 protein: CASLQGNEQYF. As DNA, the CDR3 is TGTGCCAGTTTACAGGGTAACGAGCAGTACTTC.